This TCR beta chain was identified during a study of blood T cell repertoires in COVID-19. Across the study: Sources were T cells, B-cell-depleted T cells, or PBMCs; the material itself was cDNA or gDNA.

Authors' processing steps: Reference gene primer amplification yielded estimated nucleated cell counts. Using immunoSEQ multiplex PCR, the repertoire was profiled, and TCRdb retains in-frame clones only, with some absent. That table is the source of V, J and clone size, and D and trimming were worked out from the DNA. The repertoire has about 110,000 clones, roughly 72% of them found once; the top ten carry about 6%. V shed 3 bases, J shed 4 bases, and the junction held 9 bases outside the gene matches. This CDR3 contains 17 residues. Germline loops: CDR1 LNHDA, CDR2 SQIVND (reference sequence). This clonotype was obtained from an elderly man with acute or convalescent COVID-19. The chain is built from TRBV19 and TRBJ2-1; TRBD2 matches at 10 bases. What was sequenced was peripheral blood. The CDR3 protein is CASSISRPSGSYNEQFF. The CDR3 region has the DNA TGTGCCAGTAGTATTAGTAGGCCTAGCGGGAGTTACAATGAGCAGTTCTTC.